This paragraph covers one TCR beta chain sequence. This record belongs to a study of blood T cell repertoires in COVID-19. Germline CDR1 SGHRS, CDR2 YFSETQ. V was clipped by 2 bases and J by 7 bases, with 18 bases between them. The CDR3 is 15 residues long. Clones were read by immunoSEQ multiplex PCR, and TCRdb kept only the in-frame ones, dropping some. This sample has under 350,000 clones, with about nine tenths found just once. The chain employs TRBV5-1 and TRBJ1-2; a weak D match, TRBD1 (6 bases). This TCR derives from a woman between 18 and 29 years old who had recovered from COVID-19. Sequencing was done on a sample of PBMCs or T cells enriched from blood (not recorded which). The CDR3 is CASSFWGGRVSGYTF. The CDR3 bases are TGCGCCAGCAGCTTCTGGGGGGGGCGCGTATCTGGCTACACCTTC.